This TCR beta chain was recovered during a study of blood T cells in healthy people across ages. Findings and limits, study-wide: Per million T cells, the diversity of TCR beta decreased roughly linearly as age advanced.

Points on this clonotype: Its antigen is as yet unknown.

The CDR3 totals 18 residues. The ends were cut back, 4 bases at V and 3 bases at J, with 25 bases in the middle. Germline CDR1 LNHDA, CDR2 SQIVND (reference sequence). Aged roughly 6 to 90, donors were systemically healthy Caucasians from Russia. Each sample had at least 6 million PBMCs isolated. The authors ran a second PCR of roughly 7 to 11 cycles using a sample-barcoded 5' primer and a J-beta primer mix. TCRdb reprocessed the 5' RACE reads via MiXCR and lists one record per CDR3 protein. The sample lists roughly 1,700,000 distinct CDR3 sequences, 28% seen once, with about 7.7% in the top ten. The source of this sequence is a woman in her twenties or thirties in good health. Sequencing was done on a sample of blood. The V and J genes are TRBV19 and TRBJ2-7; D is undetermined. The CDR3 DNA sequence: TGTGCCAGTAGTACCTCCCCTCCGCGGCCTGGAAGGGACTACGAGCAGTACTTC. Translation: CASSTSPPRPGRDYEQYF.